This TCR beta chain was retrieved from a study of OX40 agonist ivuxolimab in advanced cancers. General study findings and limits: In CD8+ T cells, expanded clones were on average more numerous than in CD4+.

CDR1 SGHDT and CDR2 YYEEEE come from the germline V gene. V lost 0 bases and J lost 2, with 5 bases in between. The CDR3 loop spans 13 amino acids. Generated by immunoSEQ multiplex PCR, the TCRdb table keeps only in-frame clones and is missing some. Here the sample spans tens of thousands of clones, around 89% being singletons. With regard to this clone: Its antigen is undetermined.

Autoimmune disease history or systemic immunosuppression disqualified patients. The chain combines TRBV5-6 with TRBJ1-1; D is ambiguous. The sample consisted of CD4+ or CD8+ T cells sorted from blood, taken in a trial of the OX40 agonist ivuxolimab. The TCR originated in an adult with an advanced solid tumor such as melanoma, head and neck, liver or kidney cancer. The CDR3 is CASSLGGNTEAFF. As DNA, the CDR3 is TGTGCCAGCAGCTTGGGAGGAAACACTGAAGCTTTCTTT.